This T cell receptor beta chain derives from a study of multiple sclerosis patients with progressive multifocal leukoencephalopathy. Germline-derived CDR1 and CDR2 are SEHNR and FQNEAQ (reference sequence). This CDR3 is built from 16 residues. The ends lost 5 bases at V and 5 bases at J; junction bases unmatched: 10. The time point here: time of PML onset. The repertoire was sequenced with immunoSEQ multiplex PCR; TCRdb's copy has only in-frame clones and lacks some. The sample yields fewer than 40,000 clones, over 80% seen once. The sequences come from PBMCs, collected from a patient treated with natalizumab. The V and J genes are TRBV7-9 and TRBJ2-3; 10 nucleotides agree with TRBD1. The sequence was obtained from a middle-aged woman with progressive multifocal leukoencephalopathy. CDR3 loop: CASSPPTGGGEDTQYF. CDR3 coding DNA: TGTGCCAGCAGCCCCCCGACAGGGGGCGGTGAAGATACGCAGTATTTT.